The table lists the clone carrying this TCR beta chain with many counts. The antigen is undetermined. This record comes from a study of neurological immune-mediated disorders. A 10-nucleotide random UMI tagged transcripts in template-switch 5'RACE cDNA synthesis. One entry per CDR3 protein, called by TCRdb with MiXCR from the 5' RACE reads. The data show 65,000 to 75,000 distinct CDR3 sequences, around 5% seen once. From germline, CDR1 is DFQATT and CDR2 SNEGSKA (reference sequence). Losses at the gene ends were 2 bases for V and 1 base for J; bases not matched to a gene: 8. This CDR3 comprises 16 residues. Findings and caveats of the study: Private repertoires in all groups were suggested by the absence of shared CDR3 amino acid sequences among expanded clones across subjects. The multiple sclerosis repertoire cluster had no clinical or MRI feature associated with it. Multiple sclerosis was found to have the least TCR clonal expansion, below healthy controls, and HTLV-1-associated myelopathy the most.

The sample was PBMCs. The chain couples TRBV20-1 to TRBJ1-1, with 9 bases identical to TRBD1. The TCR comes from a human donor with multiple sclerosis. The donor label of this sample is uncertain. In DNA, the CDR3 is TGCAGTGCTAGACTTACCGGGACAGGGAGGAACACTGAAGCTTTCTTT. Translating it yields CSARLTGTGRNTEAFF.